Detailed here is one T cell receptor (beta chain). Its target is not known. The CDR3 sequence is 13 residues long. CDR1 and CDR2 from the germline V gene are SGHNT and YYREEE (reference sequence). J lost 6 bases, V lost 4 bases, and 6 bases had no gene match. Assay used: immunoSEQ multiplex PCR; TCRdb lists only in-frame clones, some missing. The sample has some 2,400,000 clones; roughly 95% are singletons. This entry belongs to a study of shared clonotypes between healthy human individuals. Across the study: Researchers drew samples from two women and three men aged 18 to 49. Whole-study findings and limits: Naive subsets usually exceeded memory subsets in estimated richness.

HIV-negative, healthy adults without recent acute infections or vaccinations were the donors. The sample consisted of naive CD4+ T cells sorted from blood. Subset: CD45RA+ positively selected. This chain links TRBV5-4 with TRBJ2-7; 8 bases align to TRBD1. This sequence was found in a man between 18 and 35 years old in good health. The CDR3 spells CASSRQGFSEQYF. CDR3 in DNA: TGTGCCAGCAGCAGACAGGGGTTCAGCGAGCAGTACTTC.